Below, 16 T cell receptor beta chains from the same sample are listed, as sequenced in a study of blood T cell repertoires in COVID-19. Sequencing used immunoSEQ multiplex PCR; TCRdb keeps in-frame clones, though not all of them. The table includes a few hundred thousand clones, approximately 85% detected once. The specimen was peripheral blood. These receptors all come from a woman aged 70 to 79 with COVID-19, enrolled during active disease.

The chain carries TRBV27 and TRBJ1-2; D not certain. The CDR3 contains 13 residues. V lost 3 bases and J 2 bases, leaving 7 bases between the germline ends. Germline V gives CDR1 MNHEY, CDR2 SMNVEV (reference sequence). CDR3 in amino acids: CASSFSVNYGYTF. CDR3 nucleotide sequence: TGTGCCAGCAGTTTCTCGGTCAACTATGGCTACACCTTC.

This clone appeared a few times. A read error may account for a junction end that differs from germline. The rearrangement uses TRBV7-7 and TRBJ2-1, with D perhaps TRBD1 (5 bases). The V gene's germline CDR1 is SSHAT and CDR2 FNYEAQ (reference sequence). The CDR3 has 14 residues. The DNA for the CDR3 is TGTGCTAGCAGCCCAACAGGCCTAGGCGATGAGCAGTTCTTC. Its translation is CASSPTGLGDEQFF.

The J gene is TRBJ1-1, the V gene TRBV3-1 (or the pseudogene TRBV3-2); D is unresolved. This CDR3 comprises 16 residues. Trimming pared 4 bases from V and 3 bases from J, leaving 18 bases between. Germline loops: CDR1 LGHDT, CDR2 YNNKEL (reference sequence). In nucleotides, the CDR3 is TGTGCCAGCAGCCCCACCACGAGGGTGATATACACTGAAGCTTTCTTT. Its protein product is CASSPTTRVIYTEAFF.

V gene TRBV7-2 combines with J gene TRBJ1-1; maybe TRBD1 (5 bases). Deletions cut 0 bases from V and 2 bases from J, with 10 bases between. The CDR3 totals 15 residues. Looked up from germline, CDR1 is SGHTA and CDR2 is FQGNSA. The CDR3 spells CASSLASGANTEAFF. For the CDR3, the DNA is TGTGCCAGCAGCTTAGCTTCTGGGGCAAACACTGAAGCTTTCTTT.

The chain has TRBV6-4 and TRBJ1-3; D is ambiguous. The CDR3 length is 18 residues. The germline V gene has CDR1 MRHNA and CDR2 SNTAGT. Trimming removed 6 bases from V and 6 bases from J, with 27 bases in between. CDR3 region: CASRDNPSVLLIANTIYF. DNA of the CDR3: TGTGCCAGCAGAGACAATCCTTCTGTACTGCTTATAGCAAACACCATATATTTT.

This rearrangement joins TRBV25-1 to TRBJ2-7, with D maybe TRBD2 (6 bases). Trimming pared 0 bases from V and 5 bases from J, leaving 8 bases between. The germline CDR1 and CDR2 sequences are MGHDK and SYGVNS. CDR3 length: 13 amino acids. In DNA form, the CDR3 reads TGTGCCAGCAGTGAATATATAGCGGACGAGCAGTACTTC. Translating gives CASSEYIADEQYF.

The rearrangement joins TRBV10-3 to TRBJ2-1; TRBD2 matches at 9 bases. The CDR3 spans 14 residues. J lost 8 bases, V lost 6 bases, and 8 bases had no gene match. CDR1 and CDR2 from the germline V gene are ENHRY and SYGVKD. CDR3 residues: CAIRAGGRNHEQFF. CDR3 in DNA: TGTGCCATCAGGGCGGGGGGGCGCAACCATGAGCAGTTCTTC.

The chain recombines TRBV13 with TRBJ1-3; 10 bases fit TRBD1. The CDR3 runs to 19 residues. With 2 bases clipped from V and 3 bases from J, the junction kept 13 bases outside the gene matches. CDR1 and CDR2 (germline): PRHDT, FYEKMQ (reference sequence). CDR3 loop: CASSLKVPRTGGYGNTIYF. In nucleotides, the CDR3 is TGTGCCAGCAGCTTAAAGGTTCCCCGGACAGGGGGATATGGAAACACCATATATTTT.

The chain combines TRBV3-1 (or the pseudogene TRBV3-2) with TRBJ2-3; TRBD2 agrees at 9 bases. The CDR3 runs 16 residues. CDR1 is LGHDT and CDR2 is YNNKEL in the germline V gene (reference sequence). After removal of 3 bases from V and 2 bases from J, the junction contained 6 bases not matched to a gene. This chain's CDR3 is CASSQTAGGNTDTQYF. The CDR3 nucleotides read TGTGCCAGCAGCCAGACCGCGGGGGGGAACACAGATACGCAGTATTTT.

The chain has TRBV6-2 or TRBV6-3 and TRBJ2-1, with 11 bases matching TRBD2. V shed 3 bases, J shed 7 bases, and the junction held 5 bases outside the gene matches. CDR1 is MNHEY and CDR2 is SVGEGT in the germline V gene. CDR3 length: 15 residues. The CDR3 bases are TGTGCCAGCAGTTATCCACTAGCGGGAGTTAATGAGCAGTTCTTC. Encoded protein: CASSYPLAGVNEQFF.

CDR3 loop: CATSDLSSGAEFF. DNA for the CDR3: TGTGCCACCAGTGATTTGAGTTCAGGGGCGGAGTTCTTC. This sequence joins TRBV24-1 and TRBJ2-1, with a possible D match to TRBD1 (6 bases). This CDR3 is 13 amino acids long. The V end lost 0 bases, the J end lost 14 bases, and 13 bases lay between the germline ends. Germline V lookup: CDR1 KGHDR, CDR2 SFDVKD.

This chain links TRBV11-1 with TRBJ1-1; no clear D. There are 13 residues in the CDR3. Germline assignment: CDR1 SGHAT and CDR2 FQDESV (reference sequence). Trimming left V 2 bases short and J 4 bases short, with 8 bases between. CDR3 sequence reads: CASSLQRATEAFF. In DNA form, the CDR3 reads TGTGCCAGCAGCTTACAGAGGGCCACTGAAGCTTTCTTT.

This chain joins TRBV7-2 and TRBJ1-6, with a weak D call TRBD1 (5 bases). Trimming removed 1 base at V and 7 bases at J, with 11 bases between. The length of the CDR3 is 15 residues. Germline loops: CDR1 SGHTA, CDR2 FQGNSA. CDR3 nucleotide sequence: TGTGCCAGCAGCTTAGAGACAGCACCCAATTCACCCCTCCACTTT. Protein sequence: CASSLETAPNSPLHF.

This clone has only a few counts. This chain connects TRBV21-1 to TRBJ1-2. TRBV21-1 is tagged as a pseudogene. The CDR3 loop spans 13 amino acids. The CDR3 coding sequence is TGTGCCAGACCGAGGCGGGGAACGGATGGCTACACCTTC. Translated: CARPRRGTDGYTF.

The gene calls are TRBV25-1 and TRBJ1-6, with 7 bases identical to TRBD1. CDR3 length: 16 residues. V lost 6 bases to trimming and J lost 4 bases; unmatched junction nucleotides: 9. Per the germline V gene, CDR1 is MGHDK and CDR2 is SYGVNS. CDR3 region: CASRPNLQGYNSPLHF. The CDR3 DNA sequence: TGTGCCAGCAGACCAAACCTACAGGGGTATAATTCACCCCTCCACTTT.

This sequence joins TRBV15 and TRBJ1-1, with 8 bases fitting TRBD1. Trimming at V came to 5 bases and at J to 5 bases, leaving 7 bases not matched to a gene. CDR1 LNHNV and CDR2 YYDKDF come from the germline V gene (reference sequence). CDR3 length equals 14 residues. The CDR3 DNA follows: TGTGCCACCAGCGCTGACAGGGGAAGTACTGAAGCTTTCTTT. This encodes CATSADRGSTEAFF.